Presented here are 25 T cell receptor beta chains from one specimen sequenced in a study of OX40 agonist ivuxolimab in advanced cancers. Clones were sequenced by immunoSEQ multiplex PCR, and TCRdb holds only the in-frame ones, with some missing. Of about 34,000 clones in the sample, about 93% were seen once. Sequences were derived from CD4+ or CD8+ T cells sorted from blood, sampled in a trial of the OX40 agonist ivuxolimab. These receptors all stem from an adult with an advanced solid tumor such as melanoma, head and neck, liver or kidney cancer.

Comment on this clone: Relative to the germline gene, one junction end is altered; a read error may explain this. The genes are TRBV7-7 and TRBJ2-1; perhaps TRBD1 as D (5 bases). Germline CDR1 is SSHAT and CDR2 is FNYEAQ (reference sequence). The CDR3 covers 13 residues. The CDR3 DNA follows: TGTGCTAGCAGCTTAGACAGAAACAATGAGCAGTTCTTC. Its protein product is CASSLDRNNEQFF. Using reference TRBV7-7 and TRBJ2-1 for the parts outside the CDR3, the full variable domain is GAGVSQSPRYKVTKRGQDVTLRCDPISSHATLYWYQQALGQGPEFLTYFNYEAQPDKSGLPSDRFSAERPEGSISTLTIQRTEQRDSAMYRCASSLDRNNEQFFGPGTRLTVL.

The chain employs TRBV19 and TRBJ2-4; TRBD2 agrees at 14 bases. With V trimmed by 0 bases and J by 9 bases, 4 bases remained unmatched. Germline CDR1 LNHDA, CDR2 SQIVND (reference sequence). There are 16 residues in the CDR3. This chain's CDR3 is CASSIEAGLAGAIQYF. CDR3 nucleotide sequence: TGTGCCAGTAGTATAGAAGCGGGACTAGCGGGGGCCATTCAGTACTTC.

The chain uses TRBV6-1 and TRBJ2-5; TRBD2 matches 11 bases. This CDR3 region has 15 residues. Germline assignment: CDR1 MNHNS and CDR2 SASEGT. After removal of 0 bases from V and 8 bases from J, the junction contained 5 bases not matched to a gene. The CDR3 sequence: CASSEASLAGGTQYF. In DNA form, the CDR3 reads TGTGCCAGCAGTGAAGCATCGCTAGCGGGAGGAACCCAGTACTTC.

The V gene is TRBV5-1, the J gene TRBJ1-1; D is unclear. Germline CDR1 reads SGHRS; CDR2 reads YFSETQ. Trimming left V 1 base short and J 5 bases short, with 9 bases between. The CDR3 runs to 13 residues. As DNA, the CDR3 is TGCGCCAGCAGCTTGCGGGGAGAAACTGAAGCTTTCTTT. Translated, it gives CASSLRGETEAFF.

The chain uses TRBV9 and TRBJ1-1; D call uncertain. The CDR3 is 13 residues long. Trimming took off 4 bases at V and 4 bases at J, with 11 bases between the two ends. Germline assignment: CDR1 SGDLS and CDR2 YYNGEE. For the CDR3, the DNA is TGTGCCAGCAGCTTACCGGATCGCACTGAAGCTTTCTTT. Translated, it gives CASSLPDRTEAFF.

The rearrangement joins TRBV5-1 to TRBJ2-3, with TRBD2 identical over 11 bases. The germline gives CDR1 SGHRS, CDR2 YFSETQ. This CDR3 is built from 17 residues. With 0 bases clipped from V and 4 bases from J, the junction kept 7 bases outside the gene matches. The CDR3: CASSLGIAGGLADTQYF. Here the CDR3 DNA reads TGCGCCAGCAGCTTGGGCATAGCGGGAGGGCTGGCAGATACGCAGTATTTT.

Here the CDR3 reads CASSVRGWGETQYF. The CDR3 nucleotides are TGTGCCAGCAGCGTCCGGGGATGGGGAGAGACCCAGTACTTC. This chain connects TRBV9 to TRBJ2-5; TRBD2 is a possible D gene (5 bases). The V gene lost 2 bases and the J gene lost 4 bases, with 12 bases spanning the gap. The germline V gene encodes CDR1 SGDLS and CDR2 YYNGEE. The CDR3 runs to 14 residues.

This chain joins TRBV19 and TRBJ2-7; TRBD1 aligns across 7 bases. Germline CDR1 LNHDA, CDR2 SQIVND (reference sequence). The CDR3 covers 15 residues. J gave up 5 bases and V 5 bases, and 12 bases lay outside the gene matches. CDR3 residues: CASSDLVQGRNEQYF. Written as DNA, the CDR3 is TGTGCCAGTAGTGATTTAGTACAGGGGCGTAACGAGCAGTACTTC.

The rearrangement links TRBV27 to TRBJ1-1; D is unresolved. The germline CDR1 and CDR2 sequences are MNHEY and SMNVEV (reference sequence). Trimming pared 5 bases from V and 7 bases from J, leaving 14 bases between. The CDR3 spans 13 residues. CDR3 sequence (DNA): TGTGCCAGCAGTACGTACCGAAGGGTTGAAGCTTTCTTT. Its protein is CASSTYRRVEAFF.

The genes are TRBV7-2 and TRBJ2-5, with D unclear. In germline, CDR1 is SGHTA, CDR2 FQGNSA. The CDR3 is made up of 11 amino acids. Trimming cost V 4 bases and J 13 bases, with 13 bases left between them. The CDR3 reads CASSSSPRRYF. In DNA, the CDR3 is TGTGCCAGCAGCTCTTCACCACGGCGGTACTTC.

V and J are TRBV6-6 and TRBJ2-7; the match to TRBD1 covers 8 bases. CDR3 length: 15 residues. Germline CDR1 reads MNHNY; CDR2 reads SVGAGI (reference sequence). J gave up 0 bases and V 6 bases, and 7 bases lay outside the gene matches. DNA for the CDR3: TGTGCCAGCAGACCAGGGGGCGACTACTCCTACGAGCAGTACTTC. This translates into CASRPGGDYSYEQYF.

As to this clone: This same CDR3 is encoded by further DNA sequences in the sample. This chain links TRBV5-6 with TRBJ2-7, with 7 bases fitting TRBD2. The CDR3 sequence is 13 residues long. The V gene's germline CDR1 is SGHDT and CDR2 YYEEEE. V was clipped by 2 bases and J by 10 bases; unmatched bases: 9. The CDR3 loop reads CASSFRGAGEQYF. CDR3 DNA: TGTGCCAGCAGCTTTCGAGGGGCGGGGGAACAGTACTTC.

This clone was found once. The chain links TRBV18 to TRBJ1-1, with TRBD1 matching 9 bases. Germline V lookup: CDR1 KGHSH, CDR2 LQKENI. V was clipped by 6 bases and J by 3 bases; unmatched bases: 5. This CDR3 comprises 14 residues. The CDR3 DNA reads TGTGCCAGCTCCACGACAGGGGGGTACACTGAAGCTTTCTTT. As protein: CASSTTGGYTEAFF.

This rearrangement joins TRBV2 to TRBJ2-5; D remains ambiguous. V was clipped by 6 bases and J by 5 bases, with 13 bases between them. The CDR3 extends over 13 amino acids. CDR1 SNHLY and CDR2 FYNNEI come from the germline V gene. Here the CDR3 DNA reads TGTGCCAGCAGAGACGAGTGGGTTGAGACCCAGTACTTC. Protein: CASRDEWVETQYF.

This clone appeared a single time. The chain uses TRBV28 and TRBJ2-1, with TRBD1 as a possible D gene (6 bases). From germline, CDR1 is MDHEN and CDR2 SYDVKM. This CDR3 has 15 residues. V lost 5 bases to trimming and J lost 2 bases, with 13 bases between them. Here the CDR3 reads CASSTSGTPYNEQFF. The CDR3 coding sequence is TGTGCCAGCAGTACTTCCGGGACACCCTACAATGAGCAGTTCTTC.

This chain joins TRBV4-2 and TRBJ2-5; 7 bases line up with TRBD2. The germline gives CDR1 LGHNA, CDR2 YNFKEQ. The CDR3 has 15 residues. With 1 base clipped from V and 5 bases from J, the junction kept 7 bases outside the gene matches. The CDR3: CASSQVGSSGETQYF. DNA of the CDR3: TGTGCCAGCAGCCAAGTAGGTAGTAGCGGGGAGACCCAGTACTTC.

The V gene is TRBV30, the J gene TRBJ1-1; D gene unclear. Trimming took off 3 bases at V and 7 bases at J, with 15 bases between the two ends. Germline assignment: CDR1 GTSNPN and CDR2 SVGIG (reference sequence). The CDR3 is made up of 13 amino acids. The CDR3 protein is CAWSDPYTREAFF. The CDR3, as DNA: TGTGCCTGGAGCGATCCATATACCCGTGAAGCTTTCTTT.

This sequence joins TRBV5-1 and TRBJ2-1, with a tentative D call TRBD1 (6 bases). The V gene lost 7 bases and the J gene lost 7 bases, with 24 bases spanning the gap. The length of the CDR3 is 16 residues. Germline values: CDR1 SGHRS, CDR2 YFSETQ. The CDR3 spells CASGPVMGAAGNEQFF. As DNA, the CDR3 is TGCGCCAGCGGGCCAGTTATGGGGGCCGCTGGAAATGAGCAGTTCTTC.

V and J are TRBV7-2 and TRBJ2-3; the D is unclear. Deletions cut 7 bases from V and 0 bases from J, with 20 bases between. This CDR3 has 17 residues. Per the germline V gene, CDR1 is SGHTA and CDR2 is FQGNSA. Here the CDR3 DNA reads TGTGCCAGCACCGCATTTCATAATGTCTATAGCACAGATACGCAGTATTTT. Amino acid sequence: CASTAFHNVYSTDTQYF.

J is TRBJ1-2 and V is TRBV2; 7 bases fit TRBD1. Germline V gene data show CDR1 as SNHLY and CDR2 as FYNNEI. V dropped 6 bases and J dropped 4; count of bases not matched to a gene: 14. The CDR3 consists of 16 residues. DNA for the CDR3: TGTGCCAGCAGCCCGCCGACAGGGCTAGAAGTCTATGGCTACACCTTC. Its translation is CASSPPTGLEVYGYTF.

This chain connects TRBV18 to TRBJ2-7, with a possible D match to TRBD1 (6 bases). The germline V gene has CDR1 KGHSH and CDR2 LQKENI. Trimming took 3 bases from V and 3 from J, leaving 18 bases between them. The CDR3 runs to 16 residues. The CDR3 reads CASSPPRHRAYYEQYF. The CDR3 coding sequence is TGTGCCAGCTCACCTCCTCGTCACAGGGCCTACTACGAGCAGTACTTC.

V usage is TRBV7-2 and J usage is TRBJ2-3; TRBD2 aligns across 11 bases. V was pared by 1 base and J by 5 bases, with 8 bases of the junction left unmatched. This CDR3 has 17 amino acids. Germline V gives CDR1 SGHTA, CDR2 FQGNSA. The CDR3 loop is CASSLEGSGGAIDTQYF. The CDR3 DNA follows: TGTGCCAGCAGCTTAGAGGGTAGCGGGGGGGCCATAGATACGCAGTATTTT.

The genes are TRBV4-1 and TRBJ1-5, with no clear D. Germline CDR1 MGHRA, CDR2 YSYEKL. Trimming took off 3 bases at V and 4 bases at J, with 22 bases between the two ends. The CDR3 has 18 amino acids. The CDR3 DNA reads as TGCGCCAGCAGCCATCCCTGGGCTTCGGGCGGAGGAAATCAGCCCCAGCATTTT. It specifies CASSHPWASGGGNQPQHF.

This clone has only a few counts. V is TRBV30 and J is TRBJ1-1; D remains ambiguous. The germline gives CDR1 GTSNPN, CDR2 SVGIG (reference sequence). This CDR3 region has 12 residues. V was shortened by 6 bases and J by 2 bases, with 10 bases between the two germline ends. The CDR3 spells CACDTDNTEAFF. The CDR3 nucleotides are TGTGCCTGTGACACAGATAACACTGAAGCTTTCTTT.

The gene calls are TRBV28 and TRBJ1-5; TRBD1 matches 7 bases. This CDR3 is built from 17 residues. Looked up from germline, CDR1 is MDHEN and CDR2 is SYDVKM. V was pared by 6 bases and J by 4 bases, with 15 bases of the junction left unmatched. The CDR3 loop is CASRAQTGFIGNQPQHF. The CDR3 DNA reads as TGTGCCAGCAGGGCCCAGACAGGGTTTATCGGGAATCAGCCCCAGCATTTT.